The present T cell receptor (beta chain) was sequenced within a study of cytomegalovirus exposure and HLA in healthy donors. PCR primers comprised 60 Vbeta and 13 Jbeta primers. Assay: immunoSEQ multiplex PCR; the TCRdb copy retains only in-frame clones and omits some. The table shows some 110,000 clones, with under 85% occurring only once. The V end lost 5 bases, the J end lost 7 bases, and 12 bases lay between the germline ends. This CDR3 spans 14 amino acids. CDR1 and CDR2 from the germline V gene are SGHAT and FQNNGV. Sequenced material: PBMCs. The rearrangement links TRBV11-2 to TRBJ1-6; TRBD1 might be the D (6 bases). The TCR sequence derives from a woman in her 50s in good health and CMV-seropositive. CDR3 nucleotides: TGTGCCAGCAGCGTAACAGGGTGGAATTCACCCCTCCACTTT. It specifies CASSVTGWNSPLHF. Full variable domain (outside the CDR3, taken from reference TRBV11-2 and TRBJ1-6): EAGVAQSPRYKIIEKRQSVAFWCNPISGHATLYWYQQILGQGPKLLIQFQNNGVVDDSQLPKDRFSAERLKGVDSTLKIQPAKLEDSAVYLCASSVTGWNSPLHFGNGTRLTVT.